This TCR beta chain was identified during a study of identical twins. Template switching added a universal primer binding site, and final cDNA carried unique molecular identifiers. TCRdb re-called the 5' RACE reads with MiXCR, one entry per CDR3 protein. In the table there are approximately 600,000 distinct CDR3 sequences, approximately 9.6% of which are singletons. Turning to this clonotype: Its target is unknown.

With V trimmed by 3 bases and J by 9 bases, 6 bases remained unmatched. CDR1 MNHEY and CDR2 SMNVEV come from the germline V gene (reference sequence). CDR3 length equals 15 residues. General study points: Potential partial confounding of zero-insertion analyses by invariant MAIT and iNKT cells was noted. Beta out-of-frame sequences displayed a weaker excess of sharing between twins.

These data are also associated with another study on yellow fever vaccine responses in identical twins. That source adds: Vaccine-induced T cell responses in twins were reportedly observed to appear partly convergent, partly personalized.

The sequencing sample was made of PBMCs. This TCR derives from a woman aged 18-29 years in good health. J is TRBJ1-6 and V is TRBV27; 9 positions agree with TRBD1. CDR3 protein: CASSFSGQGASPLHF. The CDR3 DNA reads as TGTGCCAGCAGTTTCTCGGGACAGGGTGCTTCACCCCTCCACTTT.